This T cell receptor (beta chain) was recorded in a study of blood T cells in healthy people across ages. The authors isolated at least 6.5 million PBMCs per sample. V lost 2 bases and J 4 bases, leaving 7 bases between the germline ends. Germline V lookup: CDR1 MNHEY, CDR2 SVGEGT. The CDR3 contains 13 residues. Together with a sample-barcoded 5' primer, a J-beta primer mix was included in a second PCR lasting about 7 to 12 cycles. TCRdb recomputed calls from the 5' RACE reads with MiXCR, one row per CDR3 protein. The data show 1.5 million to 2 million distinct CDR3 sequences, with approximately 39% seen just once and 20% to 25% held by the top ten.

This TCR came from a human donor in good health. V and J are TRBV6-2 or TRBV6-3 and TRBJ2-3; no clear D gene. Sequencing was done on a sample of blood. CDR3: CASSYREADTQYF. CDR3 nucleotides: TGTGCCAGCAGTTACCGCGAGGCAGATACGCAGTATTTT.